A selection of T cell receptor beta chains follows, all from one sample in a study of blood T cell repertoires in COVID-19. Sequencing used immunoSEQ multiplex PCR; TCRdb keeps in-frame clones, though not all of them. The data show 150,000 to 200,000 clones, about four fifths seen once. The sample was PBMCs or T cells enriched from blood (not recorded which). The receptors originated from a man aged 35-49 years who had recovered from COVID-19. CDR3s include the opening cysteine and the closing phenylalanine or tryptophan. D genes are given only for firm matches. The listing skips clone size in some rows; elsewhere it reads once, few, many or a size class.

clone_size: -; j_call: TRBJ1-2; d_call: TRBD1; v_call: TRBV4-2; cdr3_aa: CASSREGGVYGYTF; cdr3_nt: TGTGCCAGCAGCCGCGAAGGGGGCGTCTATGGCTACACCTTC
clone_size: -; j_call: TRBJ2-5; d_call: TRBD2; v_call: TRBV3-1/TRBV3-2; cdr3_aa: CASSQELAGGGYQETQYF; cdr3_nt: TGTGCCAGCAGCCAAGAGCTAGCGGGAGGCGGGTACCAAGAGACCCAGTACTTC
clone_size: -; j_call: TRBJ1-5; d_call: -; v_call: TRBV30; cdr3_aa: CAWSGVGGGNQPQHF; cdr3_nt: TGTGCCTGGAGTGGCGTGGGGGGGGGCAATCAGCCCCAGCATTTT
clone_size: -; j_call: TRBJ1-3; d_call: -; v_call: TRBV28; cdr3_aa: CASSLQGSGNTIYF; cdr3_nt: TGTGCCAGCAGCCTACAGGGTTCTGGAAACACCATATATTTT
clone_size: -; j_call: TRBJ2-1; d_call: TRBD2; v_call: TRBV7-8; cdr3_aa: CASSLAGLAANEQFF; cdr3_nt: TGTGCCAGCAGCTTAGCGGGACTAGCTGCCAATGAGCAGTTCTTC
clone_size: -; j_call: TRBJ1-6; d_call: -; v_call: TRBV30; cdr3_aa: CAWSAQSYNSPLHF; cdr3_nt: TGTGCCTGGAGTGCGCAGTCCTATAATTCACCCCTCCACTTT
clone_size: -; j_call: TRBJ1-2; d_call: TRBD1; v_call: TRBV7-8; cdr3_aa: CASSQGQGAGYGYTF; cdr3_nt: TGTGCCAGCAGCCAGGGACAGGGGGCTGGTTATGGCTACACCTTC
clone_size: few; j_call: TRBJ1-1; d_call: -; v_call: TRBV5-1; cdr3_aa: CASSNLGDTEAFF; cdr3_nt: TGCGCCAGCAGTAACTTAGGGGACACTGAAGCTTTCTTT
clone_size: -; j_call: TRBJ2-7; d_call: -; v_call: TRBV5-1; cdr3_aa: CASSLGQTSSYEQYF; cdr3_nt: TGCGCCAGCAGCTTGGGACAGACGAGCTCCTACGAGCAGTACTTC
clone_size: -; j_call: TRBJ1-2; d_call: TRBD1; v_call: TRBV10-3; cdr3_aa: CAIRTTGSDGYTF; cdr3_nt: TGTGCCATCAGGACGACAGGGTCAGATGGCTACACCTTC
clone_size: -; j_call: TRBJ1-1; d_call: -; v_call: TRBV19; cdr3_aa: CASSIRGRLGLNTEAFF; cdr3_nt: TGTGCCAGTAGTATAAGAGGGAGGTTGGGGCTGAACACTGAAGCTTTCTTT
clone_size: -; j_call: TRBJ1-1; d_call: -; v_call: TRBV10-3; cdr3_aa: CAISESTVMNTEAFF; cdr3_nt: TGTGCCATCAGTGAGTCGACAGTAATGAACACTGAAGCTTTCTTT
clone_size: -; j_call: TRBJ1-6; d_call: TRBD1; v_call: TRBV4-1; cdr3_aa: CASSQDTGQGYYNSPLHF; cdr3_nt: TGCGCCAGCAGCCAAGACACGGGACAGGGGTACTATAATTCACCCCTCCACTTT
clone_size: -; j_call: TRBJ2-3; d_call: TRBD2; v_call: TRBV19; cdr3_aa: CASSRNGGEGSTDTQYF; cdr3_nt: TGTGCCAGTAGCCGAAACGGGGGGGAGGGAAGCACAGATACGCAGTATTTT
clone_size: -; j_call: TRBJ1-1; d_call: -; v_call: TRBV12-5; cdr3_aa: CASGAGGTEAFF; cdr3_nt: TGTGCTAGTGGGGCGGGGGGCACTGAAGCTTTCTTT
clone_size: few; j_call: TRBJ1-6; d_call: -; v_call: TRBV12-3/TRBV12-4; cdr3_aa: CASGGTLGSPLHF; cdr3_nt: TGTGCCAGTGGAGGGACCTTGGGTTCACCCCTCCACTTT
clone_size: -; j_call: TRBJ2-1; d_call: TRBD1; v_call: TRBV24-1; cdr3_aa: CATSDSGTGGNSGQFF; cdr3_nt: TGTGCCACCAGTGACTCCGGGACAGGGGGTAATTCTGGGCAGTTCTTC
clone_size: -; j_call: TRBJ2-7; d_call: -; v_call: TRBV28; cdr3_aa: CASSSAQVYEQYF; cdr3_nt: TGTGCCAGCAGCTCGGCCCAGGTTTACGAGCAGTACTTC
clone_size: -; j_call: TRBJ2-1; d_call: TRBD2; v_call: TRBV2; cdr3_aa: CASMGLAGGGYYNEQFF; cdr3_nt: TGTGCCAGCATGGGTCTAGCGGGAGGGGGGTACTACAATGAGCAGTTCTTC
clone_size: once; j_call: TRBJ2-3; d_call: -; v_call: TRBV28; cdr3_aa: CASSKNGGVTDTQYF; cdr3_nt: TGTGCCAGCAGTAAGAATGGCGGTGTGACAGATACGCAGTATTTT
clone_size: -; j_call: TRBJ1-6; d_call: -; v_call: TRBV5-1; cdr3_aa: CASSLNPLNSPLHF; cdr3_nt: TGCGCCAGCAGCTTGAATCCCCTAAATTCACCCCTCCACTTT
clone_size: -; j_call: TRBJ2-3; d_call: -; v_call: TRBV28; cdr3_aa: CASRGSRYSWSRTDTQYF; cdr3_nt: TGTGCCAGCAGAGGTAGTCGGTACAGTTGGTCCAGGACAGATACGCAGTATTTT
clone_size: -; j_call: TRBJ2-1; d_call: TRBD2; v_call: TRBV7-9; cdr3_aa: CASSHLAGERNEQFF; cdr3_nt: TGTGCCAGCAGCCACCTAGCGGGCGAGCGCAATGAGCAGTTCTTC
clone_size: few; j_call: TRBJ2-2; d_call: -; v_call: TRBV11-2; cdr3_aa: CASSLEGRTGELFF; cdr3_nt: TGTGCCAGCAGCTTAGAGGGCCGGACCGGGGAGCTGTTTTTT
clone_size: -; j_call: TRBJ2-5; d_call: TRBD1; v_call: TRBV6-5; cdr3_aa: CASSRNRGRLETQYF; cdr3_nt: TGTGCCAGCAGTCGTAACAGGGGGCGCCTCGAGACCCAGTACTTC
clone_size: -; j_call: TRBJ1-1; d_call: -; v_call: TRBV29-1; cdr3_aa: CSVGGQNTEAFF; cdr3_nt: TGCAGCGTTGGAGGGCAGAACACTGAAGCTTTCTTT
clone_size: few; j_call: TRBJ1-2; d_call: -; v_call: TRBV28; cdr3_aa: CASSAGYRAGYTF; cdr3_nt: TGTGCCAGCAGTGCCGGATACAGGGCTGGCTACACCTTC
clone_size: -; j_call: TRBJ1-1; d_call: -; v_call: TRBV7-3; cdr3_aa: CASSLTGRFMNTEAFF; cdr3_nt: TGTGCCAGCAGCTTAACGGGCAGATTCATGAACACTGAAGCTTTCTTT
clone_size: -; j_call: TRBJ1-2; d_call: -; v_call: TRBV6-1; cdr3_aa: CASSEPADSPHAGYTF; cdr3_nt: TGTGCCAGCAGTGAGCCTGCGGACAGCCCACATGCTGGCTACACCTTC
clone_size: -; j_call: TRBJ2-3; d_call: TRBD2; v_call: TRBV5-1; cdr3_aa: CASSTLLAGTLTDTQYF; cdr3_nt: TGCGCCAGCAGCACGTTACTAGCGGGAACCCTCACAGATACGCAGTATTTT
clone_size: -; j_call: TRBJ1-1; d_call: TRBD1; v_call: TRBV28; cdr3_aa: CASSSPTGGNTEAFF; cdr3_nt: TGTGCCAGCAGTTCTCCGACAGGGGGGAACACTGAAGCTTTCTTT
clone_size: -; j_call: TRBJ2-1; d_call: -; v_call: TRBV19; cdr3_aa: CASRDSPNEQFF; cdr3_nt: TGTGCCAGTAGAGACAGTCCAAATGAGCAGTTCTTC
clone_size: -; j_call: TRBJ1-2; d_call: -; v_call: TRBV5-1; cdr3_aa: CASSWAGPAPYGYTF; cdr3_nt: TGCGCCAGCAGCTGGGCCGGTCCCGCTCCCTATGGCTACACCTTC
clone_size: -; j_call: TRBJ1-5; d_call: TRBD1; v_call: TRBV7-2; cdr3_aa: CASSHRDREASNQPQHF; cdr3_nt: TGTGCCAGCAGCCACCGGGACAGGGAAGCCAGCAATCAGCCCCAGCATTTT
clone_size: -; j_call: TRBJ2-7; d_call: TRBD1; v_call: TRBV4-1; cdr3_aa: CASSPWDRGTGEQYF; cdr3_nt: TGCGCCAGCAGCCCCTGGGACAGGGGGACGGGTGAGCAGTACTTC
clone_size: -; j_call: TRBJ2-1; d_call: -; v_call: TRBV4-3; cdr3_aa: CASSQDRRGEQFF; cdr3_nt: TGCGCCAGCAGCCAAGATCGCCGAGGAGAGCAGTTCTTC
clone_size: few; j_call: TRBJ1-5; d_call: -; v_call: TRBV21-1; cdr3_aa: CASRGRGQPQHF; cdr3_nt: TGTGCCAGCCGGGGGAGGGGACAGCCCCAGCATTTT
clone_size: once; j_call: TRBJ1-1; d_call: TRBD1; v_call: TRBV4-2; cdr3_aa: CASSGGQGDTEAFF; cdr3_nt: TGTGCCAGCAGCGGTGGACAGGGGGACACTGAAGCTTTCTTT
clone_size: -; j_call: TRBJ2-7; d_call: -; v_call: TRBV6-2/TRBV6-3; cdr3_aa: CASSRGGGEQYF; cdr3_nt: TGTGCCAGCAGCCGGGGAGGAGGCGAGCAGTACTTC
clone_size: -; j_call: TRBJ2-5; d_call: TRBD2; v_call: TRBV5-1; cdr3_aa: CASSLVLAVQETQYF; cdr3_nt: TGCGCCAGCAGCTTGGTCCTAGCGGTACAAGAGACCCAGTACTTC